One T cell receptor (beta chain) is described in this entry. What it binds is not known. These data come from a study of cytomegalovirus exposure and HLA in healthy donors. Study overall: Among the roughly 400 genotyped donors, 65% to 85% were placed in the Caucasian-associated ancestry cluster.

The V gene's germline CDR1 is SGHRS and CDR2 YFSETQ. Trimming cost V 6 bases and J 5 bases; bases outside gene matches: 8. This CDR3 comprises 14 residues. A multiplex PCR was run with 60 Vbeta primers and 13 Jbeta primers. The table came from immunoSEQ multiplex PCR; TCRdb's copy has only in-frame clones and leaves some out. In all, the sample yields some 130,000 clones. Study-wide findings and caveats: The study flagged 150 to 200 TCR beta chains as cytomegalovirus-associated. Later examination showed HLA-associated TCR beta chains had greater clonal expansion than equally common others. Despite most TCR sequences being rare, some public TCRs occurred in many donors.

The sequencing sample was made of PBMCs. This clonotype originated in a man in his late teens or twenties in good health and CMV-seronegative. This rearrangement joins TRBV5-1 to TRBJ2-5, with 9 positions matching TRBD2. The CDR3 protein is CASKGGGALETQYF. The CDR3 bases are TGCGCCAGCAAGGGCGGGGGGGCCTTGGAGACCCAGTACTTC. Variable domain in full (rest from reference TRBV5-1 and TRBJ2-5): KAGVTQTPRYLIKTRGQQVTLSCSPISGHRSVSWYQQTPGQGLQFLFEYFSETQRNKGNFPGRFSGRQFSNSRSEMNVSTLELGDSALYLCASKGGGALETQYFGPGTRLLVL.